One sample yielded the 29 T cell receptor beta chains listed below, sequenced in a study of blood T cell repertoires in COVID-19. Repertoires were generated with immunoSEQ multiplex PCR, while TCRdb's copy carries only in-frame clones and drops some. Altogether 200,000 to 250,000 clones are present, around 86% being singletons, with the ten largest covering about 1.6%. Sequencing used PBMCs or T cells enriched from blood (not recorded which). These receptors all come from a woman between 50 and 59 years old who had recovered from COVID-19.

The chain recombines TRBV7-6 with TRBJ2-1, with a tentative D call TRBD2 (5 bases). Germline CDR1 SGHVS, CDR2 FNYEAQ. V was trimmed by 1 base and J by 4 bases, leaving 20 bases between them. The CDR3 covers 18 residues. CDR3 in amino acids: CASSLELQGGPRYNEQFF. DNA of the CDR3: TGTGCCAGCAGCTTAGAGCTACAAGGAGGTCCCAGATACAATGAGCAGTTCTTC.

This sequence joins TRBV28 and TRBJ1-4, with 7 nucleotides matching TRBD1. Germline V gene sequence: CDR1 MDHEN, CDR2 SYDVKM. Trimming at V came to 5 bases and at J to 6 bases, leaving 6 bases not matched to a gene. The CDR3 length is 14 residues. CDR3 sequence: CASSRQGVHEKLFF. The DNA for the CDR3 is TGTGCCAGCAGTAGACAGGGAGTGCATGAAAAACTGTTTTTT.

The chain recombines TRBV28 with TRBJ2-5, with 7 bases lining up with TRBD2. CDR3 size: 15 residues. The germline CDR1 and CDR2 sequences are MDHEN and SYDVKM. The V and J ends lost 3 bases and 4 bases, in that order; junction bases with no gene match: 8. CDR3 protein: CASSFGGSIGETQYF. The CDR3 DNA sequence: TGTGCCAGCAGTTTCGGCGGGAGCATCGGAGAGACCCAGTACTTC.

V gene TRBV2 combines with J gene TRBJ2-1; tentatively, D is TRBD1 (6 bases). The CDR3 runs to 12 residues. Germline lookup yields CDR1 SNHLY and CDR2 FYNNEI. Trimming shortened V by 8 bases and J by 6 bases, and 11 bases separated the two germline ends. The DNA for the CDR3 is TGTGCCAGCTTACAGGGACCCAATGAGCAGTTCTTC. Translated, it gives CASLQGPNEQFF. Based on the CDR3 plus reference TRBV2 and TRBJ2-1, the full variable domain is EPEVTQTPSHQVTQMGQEVILRCVPISNHLYFYWYRQILGQKVEFLVSFYNNEISEKSEIFDDQFSVERPDGSNFTLKIRSTKLEDSAMYFCASLQGPNEQFFGPGTRLTVL.

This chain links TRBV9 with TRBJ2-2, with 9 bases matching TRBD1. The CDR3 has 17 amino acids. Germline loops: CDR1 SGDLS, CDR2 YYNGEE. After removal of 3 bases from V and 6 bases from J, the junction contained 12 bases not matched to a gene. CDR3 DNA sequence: TGTGCCAGCAGCGCAGGAGACCGGGACAGGGTAGCCGGGGAGCTGTTTTTT. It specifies CASSAGDRDRVAGELFF.

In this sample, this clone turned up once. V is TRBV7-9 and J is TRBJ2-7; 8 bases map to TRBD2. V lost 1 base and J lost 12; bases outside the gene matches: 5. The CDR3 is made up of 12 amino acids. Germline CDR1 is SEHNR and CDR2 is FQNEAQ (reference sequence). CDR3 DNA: TGTGCCAGCAGCTTAGGAGGAGGACTAGCGTACTTC. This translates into CASSLGGGLAYF.

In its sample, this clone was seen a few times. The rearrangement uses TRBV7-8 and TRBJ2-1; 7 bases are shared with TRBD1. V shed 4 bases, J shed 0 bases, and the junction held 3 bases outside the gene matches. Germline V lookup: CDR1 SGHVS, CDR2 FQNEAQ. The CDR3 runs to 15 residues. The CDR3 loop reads CASSYRDSSYNEQFF. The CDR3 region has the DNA TGTGCCAGCAGCTACCGGGACAGCTCCTACAATGAGCAGTTCTTC.

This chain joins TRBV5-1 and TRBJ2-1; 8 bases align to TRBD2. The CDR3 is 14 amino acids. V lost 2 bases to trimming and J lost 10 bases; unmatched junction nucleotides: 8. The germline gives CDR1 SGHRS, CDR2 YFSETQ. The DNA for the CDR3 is TGCGCCAGCAGCTTAGCGGGAGAATCATCGGAGCAGTTCTTC. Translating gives CASSLAGESSEQFF.

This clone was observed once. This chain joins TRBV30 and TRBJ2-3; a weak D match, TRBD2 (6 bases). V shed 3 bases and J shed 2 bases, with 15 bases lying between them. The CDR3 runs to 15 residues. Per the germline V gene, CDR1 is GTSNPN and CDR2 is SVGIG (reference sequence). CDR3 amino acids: CAWSMGLPATDTQYF. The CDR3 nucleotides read TGTGCCTGGAGCATGGGACTCCCAGCCACAGATACGCAGTATTTT.

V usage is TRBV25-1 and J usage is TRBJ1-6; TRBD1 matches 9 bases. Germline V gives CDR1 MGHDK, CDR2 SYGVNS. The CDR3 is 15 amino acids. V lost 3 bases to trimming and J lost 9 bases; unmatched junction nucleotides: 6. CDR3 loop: CASSESTGGVSPLHF. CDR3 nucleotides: TGTGCCAGCAGTGAGAGCACAGGGGGCGTTTCACCCCTCCACTTT. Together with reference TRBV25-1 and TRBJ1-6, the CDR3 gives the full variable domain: EADIYQTPRYLVIGTGKKITLECSQTMGHDKMYWYQQDPGMELHLIHYSYGVNSTEKGDLSSESTVSRIRTEHFPLTLESARPSHTSQYLCASSESTGGVSPLHFGNGTRLTVT.

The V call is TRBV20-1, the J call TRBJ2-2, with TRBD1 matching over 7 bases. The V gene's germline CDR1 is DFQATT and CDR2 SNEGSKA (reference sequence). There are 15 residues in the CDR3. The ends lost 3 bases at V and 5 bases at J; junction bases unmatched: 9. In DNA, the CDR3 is TGCAGTGCTAGTCCCCCCAGGGGGACGACCGGGGAGCTGTTTTTT. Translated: CSASPPRGTTGELFF.

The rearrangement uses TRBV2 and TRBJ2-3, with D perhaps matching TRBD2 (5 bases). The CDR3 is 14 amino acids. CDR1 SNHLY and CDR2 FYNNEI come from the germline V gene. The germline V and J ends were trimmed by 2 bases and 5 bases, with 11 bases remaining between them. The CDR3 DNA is TGTGCCAGCAGTGAATTATTAGCGTTAGATACGCAGTATTTT. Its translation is CASSELLALDTQYF. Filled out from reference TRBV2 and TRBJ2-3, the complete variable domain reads EPEVTQTPSHQVTQMGQEVILRCVPISNHLYFYWYRQILGQKVEFLVSFYNNEISEKSEIFDDQFSVERPDGSNFTLKIRSTKLEDSAMYFCASSELLALDTQYFGPGTRLTVL.

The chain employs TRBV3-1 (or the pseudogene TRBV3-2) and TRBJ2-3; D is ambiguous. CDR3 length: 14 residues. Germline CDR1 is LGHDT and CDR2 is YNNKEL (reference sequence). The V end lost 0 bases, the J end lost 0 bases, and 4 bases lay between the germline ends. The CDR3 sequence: CASSQDYSTDTQYF. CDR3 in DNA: TGTGCCAGCAGCCAAGATTATAGCACAGATACGCAGTATTTT.

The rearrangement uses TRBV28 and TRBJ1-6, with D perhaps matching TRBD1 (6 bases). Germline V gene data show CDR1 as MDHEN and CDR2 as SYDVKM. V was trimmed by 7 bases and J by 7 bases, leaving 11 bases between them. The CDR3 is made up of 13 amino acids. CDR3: CASIRGNNSPLHF. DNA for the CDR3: TGTGCCAGCATCAGGGGTAACAATTCACCCCTCCACTTT.

The CDR3 loop reads CASSFQTSGYEQYF. CDR3 DNA sequence: TGTGCCAGCAGCTTCCAGACTAGCGGCTACGAGCAGTACTTC. The chain is built from TRBV4-2 and TRBJ2-7; 9 bases align to TRBD2. Germline V lookup: CDR1 LGHNA, CDR2 YNFKEQ. The CDR3 is made up of 14 amino acids. V was clipped by 5 bases and J by 3 bases; unmatched bases: 5.

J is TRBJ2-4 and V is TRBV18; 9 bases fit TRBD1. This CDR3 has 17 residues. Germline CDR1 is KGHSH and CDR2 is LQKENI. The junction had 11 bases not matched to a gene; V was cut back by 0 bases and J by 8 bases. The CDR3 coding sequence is TGTGCCAGCTCACCACCAGGTGGTGGGACAGGGCAGCACATTCAGTACTTC. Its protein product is CASSPPGGGTGQHIQYF.

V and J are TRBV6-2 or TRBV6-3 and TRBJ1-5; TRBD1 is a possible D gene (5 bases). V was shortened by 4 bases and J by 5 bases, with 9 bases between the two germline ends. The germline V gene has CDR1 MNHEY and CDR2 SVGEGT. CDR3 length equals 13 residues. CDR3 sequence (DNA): TGTGCCAGCAGTTCGGTAGGGGATCAGCCCCAGCATTTT. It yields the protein CASSSVGDQPQHF.

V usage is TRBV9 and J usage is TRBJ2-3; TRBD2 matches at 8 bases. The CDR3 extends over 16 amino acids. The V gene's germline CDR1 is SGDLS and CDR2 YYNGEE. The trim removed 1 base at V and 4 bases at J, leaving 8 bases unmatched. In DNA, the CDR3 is TGTGCCAGCAGCGTAAACCCAGGGACTAGAGCAGATACGCAGTATTTT. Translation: CASSVNPGTRADTQYF.

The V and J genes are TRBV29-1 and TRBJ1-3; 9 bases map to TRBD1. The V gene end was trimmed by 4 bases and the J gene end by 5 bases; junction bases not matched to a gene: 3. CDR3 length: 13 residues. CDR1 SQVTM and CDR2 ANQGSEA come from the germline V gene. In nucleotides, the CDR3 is TGCAGCGTTGCTACAGGGGGCCGAAACACCATATATTTT. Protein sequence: CSVATGGRNTIYF.

CDR3 protein: CSVSLGSGNTISGYTF. The DNA for the CDR3 is TGCAGCGTCTCCCTCGGCTCCGGGAACACGATAAGCGGCTACACCTTC. The chain joins TRBV29-1 to TRBJ1-2, with no clear D. The germline V gene has CDR1 SQVTM and CDR2 ANQGSEA. The length of the CDR3 is 16 residues. V dropped 6 bases and J dropped 8 bases, with 28 bases sitting between them.

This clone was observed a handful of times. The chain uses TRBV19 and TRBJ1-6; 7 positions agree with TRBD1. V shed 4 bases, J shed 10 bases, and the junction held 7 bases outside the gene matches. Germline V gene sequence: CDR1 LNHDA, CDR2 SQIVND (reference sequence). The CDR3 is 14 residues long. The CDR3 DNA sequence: TGTGCCAGTAGTACTAACAGGGGTGGGTCACCCCTCCACTTT. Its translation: CASSTNRGGSPLHF. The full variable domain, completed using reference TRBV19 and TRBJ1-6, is DGGITQSPKYLFRKEGQNVTLSCEQNLNHDAMYWYRQDPGQGLRLIYYSQIVNDFQKGDIAEGYSVSREKKESFPLTVTSAQKNPTAFYLCASSTNRGGSPLHFGNGTRLTVT.

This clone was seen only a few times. The CDR3 loop reads CASSPRQRNTEAFF. The CDR3 nucleotides read TGCGCCAGCAGCCCTCGACAGAGGAACACTGAAGCTTTCTTT. The chain couples TRBV5-1 to TRBJ1-1, with D possibly matching TRBD1 (5 bases). The CDR3 covers 14 residues. Per germline, CDR1 SGHRS and CDR2 YFSETQ. Trimming pared 4 bases from V and 1 base from J, leaving 11 bases between.

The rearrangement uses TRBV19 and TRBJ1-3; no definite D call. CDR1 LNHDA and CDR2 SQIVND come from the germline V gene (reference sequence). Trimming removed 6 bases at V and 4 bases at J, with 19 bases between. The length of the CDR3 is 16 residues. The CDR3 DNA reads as TGTGCCAGTAGCCCCGAGACGAACCGACTAGGAAACACCATATATTTT. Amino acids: CASSPETNRLGNTIYF.

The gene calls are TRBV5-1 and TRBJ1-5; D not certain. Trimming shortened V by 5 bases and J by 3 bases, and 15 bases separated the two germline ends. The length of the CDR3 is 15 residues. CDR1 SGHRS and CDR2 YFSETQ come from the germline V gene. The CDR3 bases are TGCGCCAGCAGACCGACGGCAGGCGCCAATCAGCCCCAGCATTTT. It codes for CASRPTAGANQPQHF.

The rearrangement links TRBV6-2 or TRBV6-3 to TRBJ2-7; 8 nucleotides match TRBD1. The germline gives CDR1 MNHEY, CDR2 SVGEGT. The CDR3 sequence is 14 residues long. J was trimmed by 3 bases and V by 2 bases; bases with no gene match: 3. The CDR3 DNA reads TGTGCCAGCAGTTACCGGACAGGGTTCTACGAGCAGTACTTC. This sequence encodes CASSYRTGFYEQYF.

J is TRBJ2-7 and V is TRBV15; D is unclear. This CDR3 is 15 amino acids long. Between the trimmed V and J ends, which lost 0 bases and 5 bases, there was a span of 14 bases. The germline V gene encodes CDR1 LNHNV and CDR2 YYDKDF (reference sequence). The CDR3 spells CATSRDLVSNNEQYF. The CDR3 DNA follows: TGTGCCACCAGCAGAGATCTGGTTTCCAACAACGAGCAGTACTTC.

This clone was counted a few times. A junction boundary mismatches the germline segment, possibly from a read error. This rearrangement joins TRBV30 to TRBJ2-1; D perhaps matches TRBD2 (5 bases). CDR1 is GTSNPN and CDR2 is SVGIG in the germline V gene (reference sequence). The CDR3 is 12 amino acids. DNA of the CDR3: TGTGCCTGGAAGAGGGCCTATAATGAGCAGTTCTTC. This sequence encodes CAWKRAYNEQFF.

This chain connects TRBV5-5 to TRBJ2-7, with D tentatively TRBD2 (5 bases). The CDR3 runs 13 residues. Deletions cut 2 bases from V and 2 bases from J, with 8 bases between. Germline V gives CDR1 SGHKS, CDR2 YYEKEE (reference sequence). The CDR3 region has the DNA TGTGCCAGCAGCTTTCAGGAGGCCTACGAGCAGTACTTC. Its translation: CASSFQEAYEQYF. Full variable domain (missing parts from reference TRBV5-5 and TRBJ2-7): DAGVTQSPTHLIKTRGQQVTLRCSPISGHKSVSWYQQVLGQGPQFIFQYYEKEERGRGNFPDRFSARQFPNYSSELNVNALLLGDSALYLCASSFQEAYEQYFGPGTRLTVT.

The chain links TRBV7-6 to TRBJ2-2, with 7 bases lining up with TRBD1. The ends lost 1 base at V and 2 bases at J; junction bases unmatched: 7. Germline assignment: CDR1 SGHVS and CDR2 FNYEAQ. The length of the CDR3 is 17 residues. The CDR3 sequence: CASSLVGGRGNTGELFF. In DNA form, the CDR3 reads TGTGCCAGCAGCTTAGTAGGGGGCAGGGGAAACACCGGGGAGCTGTTTTTT.